These 23 T cell receptor beta chains share one sample of origin, sequenced in a study of OX40 agonist ivuxolimab in advanced cancers. Sequenced by immunoSEQ multiplex PCR; TCRdb stores in-frame clones only, minus some. The sample consists of about 100,000 clones, around nine tenths of them appearing once. The sample in question was CD4+ or CD8+ T cells sorted from blood, obtained in a trial of the OX40 agonist ivuxolimab. Receptor source: an adult with an advanced solid tumor such as melanoma, head and neck, liver or kidney cancer.

The V gene is TRBV5-3, the J gene TRBJ1-5; 7 bases fit TRBD1. TRBV5-3 is labeled an ORF, and its function is uncertain. Trimming cost V 4 bases and J 1 base; bases outside gene matches: 5. This CDR3 is 15 amino acids long. This CDR3 reads CARSLGQASNQPQHF. CDR3 nucleotide sequence: TGTGCCAGAAGCCTCGGACAGGCGAGCAATCAGCCCCAGCATTTT.

V usage is TRBV6-5 and J usage is TRBJ2-3; 7 bases agree with TRBD1. The V gene end was trimmed by 7 bases and the J gene end by 2 bases; junction bases not matched to a gene: 9. The CDR3 is 15 residues long. From germline, CDR1 is MNHEY and CDR2 SVGAGI. CDR3 in DNA: TGTGCCAGCACGGGCACAGGGGACCCCACAGATACGCAGTATTTT. As protein: CASTGTGDPTDTQYF.

The J gene is TRBJ2-1, the V gene TRBV5-1; D may correspond to TRBD1 or TRBD2 (5 bases each). CDR1 is SGHRS and CDR2 is YFSETQ in the germline V gene. Between the trimmed V and J ends, which lost 0 bases and 8 bases, there was a span of 12 bases. The CDR3 totals 14 residues. The CDR3 is CASSLGPQGDEQFF. The CDR3 DNA is TGCGCCAGCAGCTTGGGGCCTCAGGGAGATGAGCAGTTCTTC.

The chain joins TRBV2 to TRBJ2-3; TRBD1 or TRBD2 may be the D gene (5 bases each). Trimming pared 5 bases from V and 0 bases from J, leaving 6 bases between. The germline V gene has CDR1 SNHLY and CDR2 FYNNEI. The CDR3 contains 13 residues. CDR3 in DNA: TGTGCCAGCAGTTGGGACAGCACAGATACGCAGTATTTT. It translates to CASSWDSTDTQYF.

The chain combines TRBV19 with TRBJ1-2, with D unresolved. With 0 bases removed from V and 7 bases from J, the gap between germline ends came to 15 bases. This CDR3 region has 15 residues. CDR1 LNHDA and CDR2 SQIVND come from the germline V gene (reference sequence). The CDR3 coding sequence is TGTGCCAGTAGTATAGATCCGGCAGGACGGGGTGGCTACACCTTC. Protein product: CASSIDPAGRGGYTF.

The chain carries TRBV6-5 and TRBJ1-1, with D possibly being TRBD1 (6 bases). There are 14 residues in the CDR3. Germline loops: CDR1 MNHEY, CDR2 SVGAGI. Trimming left V 6 bases short and J 3 bases short, with 14 bases between. As DNA, the CDR3 is TGTGCCAGCAGACAGACAGGAGGGGACACTGAAGCTTTCTTT. It is translated as CASRQTGGDTEAFF.

The J gene is TRBJ2-3, the V gene TRBV7-8, with 7 bases aligning to TRBD1. The CDR3 sequence is 16 residues long. Germline CDR1 SGHVS, CDR2 FQNEAQ. Trimming removed 0 bases from V and 2 bases from J; junction bases left unmatched: 5. The CDR3 DNA follows: TGTGCCAGCAGCTTAGCATTACAGGGGCACACAGATACGCAGTATTTT. This encodes CASSLALQGHTDTQYF.

The chain has TRBV7-3 and TRBJ2-1; TRBD2 matches at 13 bases. The trim removed 5 bases at V and 9 bases at J, leaving 7 bases unmatched. Germline V gives CDR1 SGHTA, CDR2 FQGTGA. The CDR3 spans 15 residues. CDR3 protein: CASSPRTSGRSEQFF. CDR3 DNA: TGTGCCAGCAGCCCAAGGACTAGCGGGAGAAGTGAGCAGTTCTTC. Based on the CDR3 plus reference TRBV7-3 and TRBJ2-1, the full variable domain is GAGVSQTPSNKVTEKGKYVELRCDPISGHTALYWYRQSLGQGPEFLIYFQGTGAADDSGLPNDRFFAVRPEGSVSTLKIQRTERGDSAVYLCASSPRTSGRSEQFFGPGTRLTVL.

The V and J genes are TRBV9 and TRBJ1-3, with TRBD1 as a possible D gene (5 bases). CDR3 length: 17 residues. Between the trimmed V and J ends, which lost 4 bases and 0 bases, there was a span of 17 bases. Germline CDR1 reads SGDLS; CDR2 reads YYNGEE. The chain's CDR3 is CASSPQYRFSSGNTIYF. CDR3 nucleotide sequence: TGTGCCAGCAGCCCGCAGTACAGGTTTAGCTCTGGAAACACCATATATTTT.

This chain joins TRBV29-1 and TRBJ2-3, with D perhaps matching TRBD1 (5 bases). The V end lost 7 bases, the J end lost 3 bases, and 23 bases lay between the germline ends. Germline V lookup: CDR1 SQVTM, CDR2 ANQGSEA. The CDR3 is made up of 16 amino acids. Here the CDR3 reads CSAGHLATLNTDTQYF. CDR3 DNA sequence: TGCAGCGCTGGACACCTCGCAACCCTAAATACAGATACGCAGTATTTT.

The chain links TRBV2 to TRBJ1-1; tentatively, D is TRBD1 (5 bases). V lost 1 base and J 3 bases, leaving 9 bases between the germline ends. This CDR3 comprises 14 residues. In germline, CDR1 is SNHLY, CDR2 FYNNEI. The CDR3 loop is CASSEVGGDTEAFF. CDR3 bases: TGTGCCAGCAGTGAAGTTGGGGGGGACACTGAAGCTTTCTTT.

J is TRBJ2-5 and V is TRBV7-8, with a tentative D call TRBD2 (6 bases). The CDR3 totals 15 residues. Germline lookup yields CDR1 SGHVS and CDR2 FQNEAQ. Trimming removed 5 bases from V and 5 bases from J, with 18 bases in between. Here the CDR3 reads CASSPRRVEGETQYF. CDR3 coding DNA: TGTGCCAGCAGCCCCCGGAGGGTCGAGGGGGAGACCCAGTACTTC.

V and J are TRBV7-9 and TRBJ2-1, with D uncertain. CDR3 length: 15 amino acids. Looked up from germline, CDR1 is SEHNR and CDR2 is FQNEAQ (reference sequence). The germline V and J ends were trimmed by 2 bases and 1 base, with 9 bases remaining between them. The DNA of the CDR3 is TGTGCCAGCAGCTTAATACTTGTTTCCTACAATGAGCAGTTCTTC. Its translation: CASSLILVSYNEQFF.

The genes are TRBV5-1 and TRBJ2-7, with 11 bases that match TRBD2. Germline CDR1 reads SGHRS; CDR2 reads YFSETQ. This CDR3 has 16 residues. V was pared by 0 bases and J by 2 bases, with 4 bases of the junction left unmatched. CDR3 loop: CASSLAVTSGAYEQYF. The CDR3 coding sequence is TGCGCCAGCAGCTTGGCCGTGACTAGCGGGGCCTACGAGCAGTACTTC.

This rearrangement joins TRBV11-2 to TRBJ2-1, with TRBD2 matching 11 bases. The CDR3 sequence is 16 residues long. V dropped 1 base and J dropped 3; count of bases not matched to a gene: 2. Germline assignment: CDR1 SGHAT and CDR2 FQNNGV. For the CDR3, the DNA is TGTGCCAGCAGCTTAGGTACTAGCGGGAGCTACAATGAGCAGTTCTTC. This encodes CASSLGTSGSYNEQFF.

This CDR3 reads CASSAPDSRPYEQYF. CDR3 nucleotide sequence: TGTGCCAGCAGTGCCCCAGACAGCCGGCCCTACGAGCAGTACTTC. The chain links TRBV25-1 to TRBJ2-7; D perhaps matches TRBD1 (5 bases). Trimming took off 4 bases at V and 2 bases at J, with 15 bases between the two ends. Per the germline V gene, CDR1 is MGHDK and CDR2 is SYGVNS. There are 15 residues in the CDR3.

This chain uses TRBV19 with TRBJ1-1, with D perhaps TRBD1 (6 bases). Germline CDR1 LNHDA, CDR2 SQIVND (reference sequence). V was clipped by 2 bases and J by 5 bases, with 15 bases between them. The CDR3 totals 15 residues. DNA for the CDR3: TGTGCCAGTAGTATAACGGGACCCCAGGGGACTGAAGCTTTCTTT. Encoded protein: CASSITGPQGTEAFF.

CDR3 sequence (DNA): TGTGCCTACTCCTGGGGGACAGGGACATACAATGAGCAGTTCTTC. Protein sequence: CAYSWGTGTYNEQFF. This chain links TRBV30 with TRBJ2-1; 9 bases align to TRBD1. The CDR3 length is 15 residues. Trimming cost V 7 bases and J 4 bases; bases outside gene matches: 11. CDR1 and CDR2 (germline): GTSNPN, SVGIG (reference sequence). Filled out from reference TRBV30 and TRBJ2-1, the complete variable domain reads SQTIHQWPATLVQPVGSPLSLECTVEGTSNPNLYWYRQAAGRGLQLLFYSVGIGQISSEVPQNLSASRPQDRQFILSSKKLLLSDSGFYLCAYSWGTGTYNEQFFGPGTRLTVL.

Only one count was recorded for this clone. The rearrangement links TRBV6-1 to TRBJ2-3; the match to TRBD2 covers 12 bases. This CDR3 region has 15 residues. Germline trimming cut 7 bases from V and 4 bases from J; bases unmatched to any gene: 6. CDR1 and CDR2 from the germline V gene are MNHNS and SASEGT. CDR3 loop: CASTLAGGGADTQYF. CDR3 nucleotides: TGTGCCAGCACCCTAGCGGGAGGGGGGGCAGATACGCAGTATTTT.

This chain connects TRBV25-1 to TRBJ2-5, with D tentatively TRBD2 (5 bases). The V and J ends lost 3 bases and 0 bases respectively, with 14 bases between them. In germline, CDR1 is MGHDK, CDR2 SYGVNS. The CDR3 sequence is 16 residues long. CDR3 nucleotides: TGTGCCAGCAGTGAGGCAGGACGGAGGCACCAAGAGACCCAGTACTTC. It encodes CASSEAGRRHQETQYF. The complete variable domain, with remaining parts taken from reference TRBV25-1 and TRBJ2-5, reads EADIYQTPRYLVIGTGKKITLECSQTMGHDKMYWYQQDPGMELHLIHYSYGVNSTEKGDLSSESTVSRIRTEHFPLTLESARPSHTSQYLCASSEAGRRHQETQYFGPGTRLLVL.

The V call is TRBV19, the J call TRBJ2-7, with D unresolved. The ends were cut back, 5 bases at V and 0 bases at J, with 11 bases in the middle. Germline lookup yields CDR1 LNHDA and CDR2 SQIVND (reference sequence). This CDR3 contains 14 residues. This CDR3 is CASSRATFSYEQYF. The CDR3 DNA reads TGTGCCAGTAGTCGGGCCACCTTCTCCTACGAGCAGTACTTC.

For the CDR3, the DNA is TGTGCCAGCAGTGTGGACAGGGTGAACGGGGAGCTGTTTTTT. Translation gives CASSVDRVNGELFF. The chain combines TRBV6-4 with TRBJ2-2; 8 nucleotides align to TRBD1. There are 14 residues in the CDR3. V was clipped by 4 bases and J by 7 bases; unmatched bases: 5. The germline V gene has CDR1 MRHNA and CDR2 SNTAGT.

In DNA form, the CDR3 reads TGTGCCAGCAGCCAAGGACCTAGCACAGATACGCAGTATTTT. It encodes CASSQGPSTDTQYF. This chain connects TRBV4-2 to TRBJ2-3; no clear D. V was clipped by 1 base and J by 0 bases, with 5 bases between them. Germline V gene sequence: CDR1 LGHNA, CDR2 YNFKEQ. The CDR3 consists of 14 residues.